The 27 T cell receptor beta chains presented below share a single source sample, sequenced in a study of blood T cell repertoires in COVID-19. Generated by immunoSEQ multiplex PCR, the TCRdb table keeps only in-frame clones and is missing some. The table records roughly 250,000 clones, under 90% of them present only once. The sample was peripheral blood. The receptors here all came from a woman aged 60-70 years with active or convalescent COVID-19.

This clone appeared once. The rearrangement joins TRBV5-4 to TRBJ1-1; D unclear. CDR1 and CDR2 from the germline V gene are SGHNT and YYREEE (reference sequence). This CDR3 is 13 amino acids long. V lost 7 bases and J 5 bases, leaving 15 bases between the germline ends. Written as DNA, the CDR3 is TGTGCCAGCTCTTGGGGAGGAGCGACTGAAGCTTTCTTT. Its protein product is CASSWGGATEAFF.

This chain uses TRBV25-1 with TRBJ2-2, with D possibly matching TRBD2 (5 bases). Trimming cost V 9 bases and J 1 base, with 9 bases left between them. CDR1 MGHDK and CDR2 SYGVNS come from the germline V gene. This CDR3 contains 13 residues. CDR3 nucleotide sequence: TGTGCCAGTACTGAGGGGAACACCGGGGAGCTGTTTTTT. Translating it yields CASTEGNTGELFF. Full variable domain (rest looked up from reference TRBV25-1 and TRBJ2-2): EADIYQTPRYLVIGTGKKITLECSQTMGHDKMYWYQQDPGMELHLIHYSYGVNSTEKGDLSSESTVSRIRTEHFPLTLESARPSHTSQYLCASTEGNTGELFFGEGSRLTVL.

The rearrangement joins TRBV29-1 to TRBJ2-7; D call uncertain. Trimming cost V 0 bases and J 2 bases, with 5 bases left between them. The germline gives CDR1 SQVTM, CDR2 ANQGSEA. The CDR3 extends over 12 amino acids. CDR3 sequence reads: CSVEEGTYEQYF. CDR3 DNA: TGCAGCGTTGAAGAGGGCACCTACGAGCAGTACTTC.

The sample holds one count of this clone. The CDR3: CASSLGLAQETQYF. In nucleotides, the CDR3 is TGTGCCAGCAGCCTTGGACTAGCTCAAGAGACCCAGTACTTC. V and J are TRBV6-5 and TRBJ2-5; 8 bases are a match to TRBD2. With V trimmed by 6 bases and J by 2 bases, 5 bases remained unmatched. The CDR3 runs to 14 residues. Per the germline V gene, CDR1 is MNHEY and CDR2 is SVGAGI.

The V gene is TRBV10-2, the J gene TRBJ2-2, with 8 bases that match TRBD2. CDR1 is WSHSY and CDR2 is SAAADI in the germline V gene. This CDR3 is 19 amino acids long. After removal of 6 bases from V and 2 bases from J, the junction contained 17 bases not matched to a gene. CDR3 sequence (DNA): TGCGCCAGCAGAGAACTGCGGGGGGTGCGGGGGCCAAACACCGGGGAGCTGTTTTTT. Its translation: CASRELRGVRGPNTGELFF.

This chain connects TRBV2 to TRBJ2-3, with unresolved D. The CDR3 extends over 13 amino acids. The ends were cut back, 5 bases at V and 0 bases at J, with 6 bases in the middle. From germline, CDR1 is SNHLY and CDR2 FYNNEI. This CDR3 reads CASSLSSTDTQYF. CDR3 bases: TGTGCCAGCAGTCTCTCTAGCACAGATACGCAGTATTTT. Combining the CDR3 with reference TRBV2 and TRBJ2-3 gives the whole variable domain EPEVTQTPSHQVTQMGQEVILRCVPISNHLYFYWYRQILGQKVEFLVSFYNNEISEKSEIFDDQFSVERPDGSNFTLKIRSTKLEDSAMYFCASSLSSTDTQYFGPGTRLTVL.

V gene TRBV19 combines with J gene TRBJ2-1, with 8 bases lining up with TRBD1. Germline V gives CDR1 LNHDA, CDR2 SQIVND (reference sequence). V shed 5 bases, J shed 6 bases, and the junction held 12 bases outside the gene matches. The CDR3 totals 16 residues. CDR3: CASSVPQGAGINEQFF. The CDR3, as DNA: TGTGCCAGTAGTGTCCCTCAGGGGGCCGGTATCAATGAGCAGTTCTTC.

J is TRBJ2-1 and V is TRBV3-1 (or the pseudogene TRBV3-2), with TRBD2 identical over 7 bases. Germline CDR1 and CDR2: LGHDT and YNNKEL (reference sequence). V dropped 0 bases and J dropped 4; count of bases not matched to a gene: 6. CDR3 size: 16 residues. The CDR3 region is CASSQDNGGNYNEQFF. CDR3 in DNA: TGTGCCAGCAGCCAAGATAACGGGGGGAATTACAATGAGCAGTTCTTC.

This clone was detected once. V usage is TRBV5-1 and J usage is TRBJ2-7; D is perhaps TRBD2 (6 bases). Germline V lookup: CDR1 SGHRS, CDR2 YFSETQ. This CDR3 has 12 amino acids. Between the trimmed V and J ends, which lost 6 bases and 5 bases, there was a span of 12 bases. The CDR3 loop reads CASILGGDEQYF. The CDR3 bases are TGCGCCAGCATCCTTGGCGGGGACGAGCAGTACTTC.

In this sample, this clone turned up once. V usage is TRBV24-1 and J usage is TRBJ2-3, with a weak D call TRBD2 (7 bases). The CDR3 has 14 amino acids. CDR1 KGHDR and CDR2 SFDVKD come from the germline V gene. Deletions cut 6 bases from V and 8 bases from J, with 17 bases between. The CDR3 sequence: CATSSGGSSGTQYF. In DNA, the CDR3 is TGTGCCACCAGTTCGGGGGGCAGCTCTGGTACGCAGTATTTT.

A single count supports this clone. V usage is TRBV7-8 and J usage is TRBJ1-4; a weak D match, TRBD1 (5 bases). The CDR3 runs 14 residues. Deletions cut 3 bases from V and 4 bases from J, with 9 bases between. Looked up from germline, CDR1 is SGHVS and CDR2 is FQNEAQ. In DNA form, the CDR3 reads TGTGCCAGCAGCTTGGGCAGGGTTAATGAAAAACTGTTTTTT. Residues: CASSLGRVNEKLFF.

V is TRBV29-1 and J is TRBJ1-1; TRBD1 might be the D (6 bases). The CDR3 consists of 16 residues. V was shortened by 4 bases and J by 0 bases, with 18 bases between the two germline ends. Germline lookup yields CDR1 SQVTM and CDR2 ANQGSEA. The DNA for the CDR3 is TGCAGCGTTGTTTCGGGTGTCTGGACAGTGAACACTGAAGCTTTCTTT. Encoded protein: CSVVSGVWTVNTEAFF.

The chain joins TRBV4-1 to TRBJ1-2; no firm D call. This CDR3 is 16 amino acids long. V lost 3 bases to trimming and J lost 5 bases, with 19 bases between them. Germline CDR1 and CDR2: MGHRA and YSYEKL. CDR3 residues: CASSQRESLPLYGYTF. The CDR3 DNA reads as TGCGCCAGCAGCCAGAGGGAATCCCTGCCTCTATATGGCTACACCTTC.

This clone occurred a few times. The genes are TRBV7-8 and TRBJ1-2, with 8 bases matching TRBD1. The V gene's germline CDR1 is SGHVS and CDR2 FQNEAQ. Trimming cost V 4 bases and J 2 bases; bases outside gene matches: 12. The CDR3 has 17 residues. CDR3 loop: CASSSTPGTGLNYGYTF. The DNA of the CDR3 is TGTGCCAGCAGCTCTACCCCCGGGACAGGACTAAACTATGGCTACACCTTC.

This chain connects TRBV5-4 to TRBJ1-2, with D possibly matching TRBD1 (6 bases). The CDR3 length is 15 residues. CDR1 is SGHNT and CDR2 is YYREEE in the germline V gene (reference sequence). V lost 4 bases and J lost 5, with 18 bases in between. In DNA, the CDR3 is TGTGCCAGCAGCAGGGGCGTGGACAGCCCATATGGCTACACCTTC. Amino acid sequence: CASSRGVDSPYGYTF.

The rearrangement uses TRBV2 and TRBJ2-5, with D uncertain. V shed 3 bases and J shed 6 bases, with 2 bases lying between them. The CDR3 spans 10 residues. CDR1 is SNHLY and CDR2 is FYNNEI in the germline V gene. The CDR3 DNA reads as TGTGCCAGCAGTGACAAGACCCAGTACTTC. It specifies CASSDKTQYF. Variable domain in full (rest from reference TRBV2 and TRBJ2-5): EPEVTQTPSHQVTQMGQEVILRCVPISNHLYFYWYRQILGQKVEFLVSFYNNEISEKSEIFDDQFSVERPDGSNFTLKIRSTKLEDSAMYFCASSDKTQYFGPGTRLLVL.

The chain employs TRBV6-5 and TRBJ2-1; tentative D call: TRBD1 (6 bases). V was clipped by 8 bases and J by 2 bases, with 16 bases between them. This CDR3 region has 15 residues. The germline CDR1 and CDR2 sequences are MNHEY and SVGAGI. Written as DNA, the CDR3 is TGTGCCAGCGGGTCCGGGACACCGCCCTACAATGAGCAGTTCTTC. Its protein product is CASGSGTPPYNEQFF.

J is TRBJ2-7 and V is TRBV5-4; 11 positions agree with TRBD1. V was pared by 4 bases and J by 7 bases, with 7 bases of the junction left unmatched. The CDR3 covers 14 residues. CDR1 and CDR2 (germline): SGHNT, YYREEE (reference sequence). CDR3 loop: CASSPGQGAREQYF. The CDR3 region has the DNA TGTGCCAGCAGCCCCGGACAGGGGGCGCGGGAGCAGTACTTC.

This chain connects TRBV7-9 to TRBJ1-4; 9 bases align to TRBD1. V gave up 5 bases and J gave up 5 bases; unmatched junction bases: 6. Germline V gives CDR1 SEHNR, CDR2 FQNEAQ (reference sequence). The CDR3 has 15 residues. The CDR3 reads CASSITGQGNEKLFF. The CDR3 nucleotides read TGTGCCAGCAGCATTACGGGACAGGGCAATGAAAAACTGTTTTTT.

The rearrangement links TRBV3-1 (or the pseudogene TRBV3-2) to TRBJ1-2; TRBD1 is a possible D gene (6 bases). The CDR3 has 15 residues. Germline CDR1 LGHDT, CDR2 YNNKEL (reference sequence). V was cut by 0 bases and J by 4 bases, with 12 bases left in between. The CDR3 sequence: CASSQDLGAPYGYTF. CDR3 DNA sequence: TGTGCCAGCAGCCAAGATTTGGGGGCCCCCTATGGCTACACCTTC.

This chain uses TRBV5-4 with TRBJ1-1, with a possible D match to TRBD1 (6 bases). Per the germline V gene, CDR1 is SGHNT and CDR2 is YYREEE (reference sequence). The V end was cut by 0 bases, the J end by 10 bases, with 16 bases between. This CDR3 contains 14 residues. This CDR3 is CASSLAEGGRVAFF. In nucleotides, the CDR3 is TGTGCCAGCAGCTTGGCCGAGGGGGGGCGGGTAGCTTTCTTT.

The CDR3 bases are TGCGCCAGCAGCTTGGCCGCTAGCGGGGTAACAGATACGCAGTATTTT. As protein: CASSLAASGVTDTQYF. The rearrangement uses TRBV5-1 and TRBJ2-3, with 9 bases fitting TRBD2. Germline-derived CDR1 and CDR2 are SGHRS and YFSETQ. J was trimmed by 3 bases and V by 0 bases; bases with no gene match: 5. The CDR3 has 16 residues.

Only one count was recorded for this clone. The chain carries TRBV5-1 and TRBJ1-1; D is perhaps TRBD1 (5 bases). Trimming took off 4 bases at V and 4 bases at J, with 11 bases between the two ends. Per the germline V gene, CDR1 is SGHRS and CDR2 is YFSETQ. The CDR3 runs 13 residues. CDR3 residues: CASSIQGGTEAFF. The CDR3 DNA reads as TGCGCCAGCAGCATTCAGGGAGGCACTGAAGCTTTCTTT.

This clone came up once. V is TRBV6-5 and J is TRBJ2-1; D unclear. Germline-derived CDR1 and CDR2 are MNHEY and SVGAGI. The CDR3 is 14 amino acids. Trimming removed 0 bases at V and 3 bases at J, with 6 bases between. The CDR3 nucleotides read TGTGCCAGCAGTTACTCGGCAGGCTACAATGAGCAGTTCTTC. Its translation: CASSYSAGYNEQFF.

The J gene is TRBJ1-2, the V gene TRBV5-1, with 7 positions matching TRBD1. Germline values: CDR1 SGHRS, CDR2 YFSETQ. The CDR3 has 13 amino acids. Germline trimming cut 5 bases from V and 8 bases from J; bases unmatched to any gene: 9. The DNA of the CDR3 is TGCGCCAGCAGTCCAGGACAGGCTTGGGGCTACACCTTC. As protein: CASSPGQAWGYTF.

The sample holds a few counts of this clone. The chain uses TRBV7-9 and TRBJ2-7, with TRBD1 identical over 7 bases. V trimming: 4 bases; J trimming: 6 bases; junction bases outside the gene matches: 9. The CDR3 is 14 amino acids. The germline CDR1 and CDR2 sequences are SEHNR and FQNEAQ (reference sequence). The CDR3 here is CASSYGDSFFEQYF. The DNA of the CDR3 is TGTGCCAGCAGCTATGGGGACAGCTTTTTCGAGCAGTACTTC.

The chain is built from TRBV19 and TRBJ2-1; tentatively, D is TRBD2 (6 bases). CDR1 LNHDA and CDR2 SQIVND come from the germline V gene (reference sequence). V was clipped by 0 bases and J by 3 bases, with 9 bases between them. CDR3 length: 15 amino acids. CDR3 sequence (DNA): TGTGCCAGTAGTATAGAAGGGAGGATCTACAATGAGCAGTTCTTC. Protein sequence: CASSIEGRIYNEQFF.